This entry lists 22 T cell receptor beta chains sequenced from one sample in a study of circulating CD8 cells and anti-PD-1 response in melanoma (dated by TCRdb to 2020 to 2021). Four subsets defined by PD-1 and/or TIGIT were sorted from live CD3+CD8+TCRalphabeta+ cells on a BD FACSAria II cell sorter. The sequencer listed for this sample is NextSeq 500. The QIAseq Immune Repertoire RNA Library Kit, Human TCR Panel was used to prepare TCR libraries from approximately 15 ng of total RNA. Starting from the raw public reads, TCRdb applied fastp trimming at Q25, assembled clones with MiXCR and retained in-frame beta chains. Every distinct CDR3 protein forms one entry, paired with its most common genes and DNA. The sample profile shows fewer than 450 distinct CDR3 sequences; 6% to 7% of them were found once. The ten largest make up 45% to 60% of the sample. Sample: CD8+ T cells from PBMCs, taken at baseline or after one month of anti-PD-1 therapy (not recorded which). The origin of the receptors is a human donor with melanoma.

This clonotype turned up a few times. A much bigger clone sits one base away, suggesting this may be a read error. The rearrangement uses TRBV14 and TRBJ2-3; D might be TRBD2 (5 bases). The CDR3 sequence is 15 residues long. Per germline, CDR1 SGHDN and CDR2 FVKESK. V shed 2 bases and J shed 5 bases, with 14 bases lying between them. The CDR3 DNA is TGTGCCAGCAGCCAAACGGCTAGCCCAGGAGATACGCAGTATTTT. Residues: CASSQTASPGDTQYF.

By share, this clonotype counts as medium-sized. Germline and junction disagree at one end, which may indicate a read error. The V and J genes are TRBV6-6 and TRBJ2-1, with D uncertain. Germline lookup yields CDR1 MNHNY and CDR2 SVGAGI (reference sequence). The CDR3 is 11 amino acids. The CDR3 bases are TGTGCCAGCAGGGACGTGGATGAGCAGTTCTTT. Amino acid sequence: CASRDVDEQFF.

V gene TRBV29-1 combines with J gene TRBJ1-2, with D unclear. Germline V gene lookup returns CDR1 SQVTM and CDR2 ANQGSEA. This CDR3 is built from 15 residues. Trimming removed 0 bases at V and 2 bases at J, with 13 bases between. CDR3 nucleotide sequence: TGCAGCGTTGAAGATCGCGAGGTTTACAACTATGGCTACACCTTC. Residues: CSVEDREVYNYGYTF. The whole variable domain, remainder taken from reference TRBV29-1 and TRBJ1-2, is SAVISQKPSRDICQRGTSLTIQCQVDSQVTMMFWYRQQPGQSLTLIATANQGSEATYESGFVIDKFPISRPNLTFSTLTVSNMSPEDSSIYLCSVEDREVYNYGYTFGSGTRLTVV.

A note on this clonotype: Given a much more abundant clone one base away, this may be a read error. Since no conserved phenylalanine or tryptophan closes the CDR3, a read error is the likely cause. The chain has TRBV6-1 and TRBJ2-7, with D perhaps matching TRBD1 (6 bases). The CDR3 runs 14 residues. CDR1 and CDR2 (germline): MNHNS, SASEGT. V gave up 4 bases and J gave up 0 bases, with 10 bases separating them. This CDR3 reads CASSGRDNSYEQYL. The CDR3 DNA sequence: TGTGCCAGCAGTGGCCGGGACAACTCCTACGAGCAGTACCTC.

The V and J genes are TRBV7-3 and TRBJ2-2; TRBD2 might be the D (5 bases). Germline-derived CDR1 and CDR2 are SGHTA and FQGTGA. CDR3 size: 16 residues. The V end lost 2 bases, the J end lost 6 bases, and 16 bases lay between the germline ends. The CDR3 is CASSLPGMTNAGELFF. Written as DNA, the CDR3 is TGTGCCAGCAGCTTACCCGGGATGACAAACGCCGGGGAGCTGTTTTTT.

This clonotype is termed hyperexpanded. The chain couples TRBV2 to TRBJ1-2; TRBD1 matches 9 bases. The CDR3 loop spans 15 amino acids. V shed 6 bases, J shed 1 base, and the junction held 6 bases outside the gene matches. The germline V gene encodes CDR1 SNHLY and CDR2 FYNNEI. The CDR3 region has the DNA TGTGCCAGCAGAGGTACAGGGGGCAATAACTATGGCTACACCTTC. It specifies CASRGTGGNNYGYTF.

This clonotype is termed large. The genes are TRBV20-1 and TRBJ2-2; TRBD1 aligns across 8 bases. Trimming cost V 5 bases and J 1 base; bases outside gene matches: 3. The CDR3 consists of 14 residues. Germline CDR1 is DFQATT and CDR2 is SNEGSKA (reference sequence). The CDR3 here is CSAQGQENTGELFF. The CDR3 DNA reads as TGCAGTGCTCAGGGACAGGAGAACACCGGGGAGCTGTTTTTT.

Within the sample, this clonotype is medium-sized. J is TRBJ2-7 and V is TRBV27; 15 nucleotides agree with TRBD2. CDR1 is MNHEY, CDR2 SMNVEV, per germline (reference sequence). The CDR3 contains 14 residues. J lost 7 bases, V lost 6 bases, and 4 bases had no gene match. The CDR3 reads CASRGLAGGLEQYF. CDR3 bases: TGTGCCAGCAGGGGACTAGCGGGGGGCCTGGAGCAGTACTTC.

This clonotype is large within its sample. The chain carries TRBV27 and TRBJ2-5; D gene unclear. The CDR3 has 13 residues. The V end was cut by 2 bases, the J end by 1 base, with 5 bases between. CDR1 is MNHEY and CDR2 is SMNVEV in the germline V gene (reference sequence). Here the CDR3 reads CASSLGLQETQYF. As DNA, the CDR3 is TGTGCCAGCAGTTTAGGGCTCCAAGAGACCCAGTACTTC.

This clonotype is medium-sized in the sample. Relative to the germline gene, one junction end is altered; a read error may explain this. The chain is built from TRBV5-4 and TRBJ2-7; no firm D call. The germline CDR1 and CDR2 sequences are SGHNT and YYREEE (reference sequence). This CDR3 comprises 12 residues. CDR3 sequence: CASSSPTYERYF. The DNA for the CDR3 is TGTGCCAGCAGCTCCCCCACCTACGAGCGGTACTTC.

By share, this clonotype ranks as large. The V gene is TRBV10-3, the J gene TRBJ1-2; TRBD1 matches 9 bases. The CDR3 contains 12 residues. CDR1 and CDR2 from the germline V gene are ENHRY and SYGVKD. V shed 9 bases, J shed 7 bases, and the junction held 6 bases outside the gene matches. CDR3 coding DNA: TGTGCCATTCCCGGGACAGGGTTTGGCTACACCTTC. Amino acids: CAIPGTGFGYTF.

This clonotype is large. The V call is TRBV10-3, the J call TRBJ2-7, with D possibly TRBD1 on 5 matching bases. The V and J ends lost 3 bases and 9 bases respectively, with 9 bases between them. This CDR3 is 11 amino acids long. Germline CDR1 and CDR2: ENHRY and SYGVKD. DNA for the CDR3: TGTGCCATCAGTGACAGGGATACGCAGTACTTC. Its protein product is CAISDRDTQYF.

Judged by abundance, this clonotype is large (0.1 to 1%). As DNA, the CDR3 is TGTGCCAGCAGCCCCCCGGGACAGGGGTTGGGCGAGCAGTACTTC. Protein sequence: CASSPPGQGLGEQYF. The gene calls are TRBV11-2 and TRBJ2-7; 10 bases are a match to TRBD1. Looked up from germline, CDR1 is SGHAT and CDR2 is FQNNGV. The CDR3 spans 15 residues. V trimming: 5 bases; J trimming: 6 bases; junction bases outside the gene matches: 10.

This clonotype qualifies as large (0.1 to 1%). The V gene is TRBV28, the J gene TRBJ2-2; weak D call: TRBD2 (5 bases). Germline CDR1 is MDHEN and CDR2 is SYDVKM. V lost 3 bases and J lost 6, with 14 bases in between. The CDR3 loop spans 15 amino acids. The CDR3 region is CASSLGVLGSGELFF. The DNA for the CDR3 is TGTGCCAGCAGTTTGGGAGTATTGGGGTCCGGGGAGCTGTTTTTT.

This clonotype is medium-sized (0.01 to 0.1%) within its sample. The J gene is TRBJ1-2, the V gene TRBV19, with TRBD1 matching over 8 bases. The CDR3 extends over 15 amino acids. Germline V gene sequence: CDR1 LNHDA, CDR2 SQIVND (reference sequence). V dropped 0 bases and J dropped 6; count of bases not matched to a gene: 6. CDR3 sequence (DNA): TGTGCCAGTAGTATAGACTGGGACAGGATCGATGGCTACACCTTC. The encoded protein is CASSIDWDRIDGYTF.

This clonotype is large in the sample. V gene TRBV10-3 combines with J gene TRBJ1-2; 8 bases are shared with TRBD1. V shed 0 bases, J shed 1 base, and the junction held 19 bases outside the gene matches. Looked up from germline, CDR1 is ENHRY and CDR2 is SYGVKD. This CDR3 is built from 21 residues. This CDR3 reads CAISESFQGASSERLNYGYTF. Written as DNA, the CDR3 is TGTGCCATCAGTGAGTCTTTCCAGGGGGCGTCTTCCGAACGCCTTAACTATGGCTACACCTTC.

Relative to its sample, this clonotype is medium-sized. The J gene is TRBJ2-7, the V gene TRBV28; no clear D. Germline V CDR1 and CDR2: MDHEN, SYDVKM. The CDR3 consists of 14 residues. Trimming took off 5 bases at V and 1 base at J, with 12 bases between the two ends. In DNA, the CDR3 is TGTGCCAGCAGTAGGAGTTTCATTTCCTACGAGCAGTACTTC. Its translation: CASSRSFISYEQYF.

This clonotype is deemed large. This sequence joins TRBV5-6 and TRBJ2-3; 11 bases are shared with TRBD2. The germline V gene has CDR1 SGHDT and CDR2 YYEEEE. The V and J ends lost 2 bases and 2 bases, in that order; junction bases with no gene match: 16. This CDR3 is built from 20 residues. The CDR3 protein is CASSFINQLLLAGDTDTQYF. The CDR3 DNA follows: TGTGCCAGCAGCTTCATCAACCAGCTCCTACTAGCGGGAGACACAGATACGCAGTATTTT.

By proportion, this clonotype is large. This sequence joins TRBV28 and TRBJ2-7; 8 positions agree with TRBD1. CDR1 and CDR2 from the germline V gene are MDHEN and SYDVKM. This CDR3 comprises 12 residues. V shed 4 bases, J shed 6 bases, and the junction held 2 bases outside the gene matches. Written as DNA, the CDR3 is TGTGCCAGCAGTTCCGACAGGGGCGAGCAGTACTTC. It translates to CASSSDRGEQYF.

This clonotype is labeled medium-sized (0.01 to 0.1%). This chain joins TRBV6-5 and TRBJ2-1, with 9 positions matching TRBD2. Germline CDR1 reads MNHEY; CDR2 reads SVGAGI. After removal of 2 bases from V and 10 bases from J, the junction contained 3 bases not matched to a gene. The CDR3 runs 13 residues. The CDR3 region is CASSYISGGEQFF. The CDR3 DNA reads as TGTGCCAGCAGTTACATTAGCGGGGGAGAGCAGTTCTTC.

This clonotype is judged large. CDR3 DNA sequence: TGTGCCAGCTGCTTACAGGGTGCGGTCACTGAAGCTTTCTTT. Residues: CASCLQGAVTEAFF. J is TRBJ1-1 and V is TRBV19; D might be TRBD1 (6 bases). From germline, CDR1 is LNHDA and CDR2 SQIVND (reference sequence). The CDR3 is made up of 14 amino acids. V was clipped by 9 bases and J by 4 bases, with 18 bases between them. Together with reference TRBV19 and TRBJ1-1, the CDR3 gives the full variable domain: DGGITQSPKYLFRKEGQNVTLSCEQNLNHDAMYWYRQDPGQGLRLIYYSQIVNDFQKGDIAEGYSVSREKKESFPLTVTSAQKNPTAFYLCASCLQGAVTEAFFGQGTRLTVV.

This clonotype is labeled hyperexpanded. V gene TRBV5-6 combines with J gene TRBJ1-2, with no clear D. Deletions cut 0 bases from V and 4 bases from J, with 16 bases between. Germline V gene sequence: CDR1 SGHDT, CDR2 YYEEEE. The CDR3 runs to 16 residues. The chain's CDR3 is CASSLEVGSETYGYTF. CDR3 in DNA: TGTGCCAGCAGCTTGGAAGTTGGCAGCGAGACCTATGGCTACACCTTC.